Following are 21 T cell receptor beta chains from one sample sequenced in a study of T cell responses to AZD1222 COVID-19 vaccine. The protocol was immunoSEQ multiplex PCR, while the TCRdb copy is restricted to in-frame clones and leaves out a portion. The sample yields approximately 70,000 clones, roughly 91% seen once. The source was peripheral blood, collected on day 0 of AZD1222 vaccination. The source is an adult in good health.

The V and J genes are TRBV6-1 and TRBJ2-4, with TRBD1 as a possible D gene (6 bases). The CDR3 covers 18 residues. The V end lost 2 bases, the J end lost 0 bases, and 17 bases lay between the germline ends. The germline gives CDR1 MNHNS, CDR2 SASEGT. The CDR3 DNA reads as TGTGCCAGCAGTGAAAGGGGGTTGGGAGATCAAGCCAAAAACATTCAGTACTTC. Translation gives CASSERGLGDQAKNIQYF.

This clone appeared a single time. The chain couples TRBV11-2 to TRBJ2-7, with 15 bases lining up with TRBD2. Germline CDR1 is SGHAT and CDR2 is FQNNGV. This CDR3 is 20 amino acids long. V shed 0 bases, J shed 0 bases, and the junction held 9 bases outside the gene matches. The CDR3, as DNA: TGTGCCAGCAGCTTAGATCCATGGACTAGCGGGGGGGGCAGCTCCTACGAGCAGTACTTC. It is translated as CASSLDPWTSGGGSSYEQYF.

The V call is TRBV3-1 (or the pseudogene TRBV3-2), the J call TRBJ1-2; 7 bases line up with TRBD1. This CDR3 is built from 16 residues. Per germline, CDR1 LGHDT and CDR2 YNNKEL (reference sequence). The junction had 14 bases not matched to a gene; V was cut back by 5 bases and J by 5 bases. As DNA, the CDR3 is TGTGCCAGCAGCTACGGACCAAGGGGGCAGGGGTATGGCTACACCTTC. Encoded protein: CASSYGPRGQGYGYTF.

The count of this clone is one. The chain has TRBV3-1 (or the pseudogene TRBV3-2) and TRBJ1-5, with D hard to call. Germline V gives CDR1 LGHDT, CDR2 YNNKEL (reference sequence). Trimming removed 4 bases from V and 7 bases from J, with 14 bases in between. The CDR3 consists of 14 residues. The CDR3 is CASSLDTSGQPQHF. DNA of the CDR3: TGTGCCAGCAGCCTAGACACCTCCGGGCAGCCCCAGCATTTT.

The chain combines TRBV6-4 with TRBJ2-2, with a possible D match to TRBD2 (6 bases). Germline V gene sequence: CDR1 MRHNA, CDR2 SNTAGT. This CDR3 has 14 amino acids. The V and J ends lost 4 bases and 3 bases respectively, with 9 bases between them. The CDR3 nucleotides are TGTGCCAGCAGTGGGGGAGGTCACACCGGGGAGCTGTTTTTT. This encodes CASSGGGHTGELFF.

This chain links TRBV15 with TRBJ1-1; TRBD1 might be the D (5 bases). V was pared by 1 base and J by 0 bases, with 12 bases between. The V gene's germline CDR1 is LNHNV and CDR2 YYDKDF (reference sequence). The length of the CDR3 is 16 residues. The CDR3 sequence: CATSRGGSGLNTEAFF. DNA of the CDR3: TGTGCCACCAGCAGAGGGGGCTCGGGATTGAACACTGAAGCTTTCTTT.

The rearrangement uses TRBV6-2 or TRBV6-3 and TRBJ2-3; D is possibly TRBD1 (6 bases). Trimming pared 0 bases from V and 4 bases from J, leaving 11 bases between. Germline lookup yields CDR1 MNHEY and CDR2 SVGEGT. This CDR3 region has 15 residues. The CDR3 sequence: CASSYSARGPDTQYF. Here the CDR3 DNA reads TGTGCCAGCAGTTACTCGGCCAGGGGTCCAGATACGCAGTATTTT.

J is TRBJ2-5 and V is TRBV20-1; 9 bases fit TRBD1. This CDR3 spans 13 amino acids. Trimming took 3 bases from V and 4 from J; bases not matched to a gene: 3. Germline values: CDR1 DFQATT, CDR2 SNEGSKA (reference sequence). CDR3 coding DNA: TGCAGTGCTAGTTTGGACAGGGGAGAGACCCAGTACTTC. Encoded protein: CSASLDRGETQYF.

This chain links TRBV11-2 with TRBJ1-6, with D unresolved. The CDR3 is made up of 17 amino acids. V lost 5 bases and J 10 bases, leaving 24 bases between the germline ends. CDR1 is SGHAT, CDR2 FQNNGV, per germline. For the CDR3, the DNA is TGTGCCAGCAGCCGGAACAAGGATAGGAATCCCAGATCACCCCTCCACTTT. Translating gives CASSRNKDRNPRSPLHF. Complete variable domain (other parts from reference TRBV11-2 and TRBJ1-6): EAGVAQSPRYKIIEKRQSVAFWCNPISGHATLYWYQQILGQGPKLLIQFQNNGVVDDSQLPKDRFSAERLKGVDSTLKIQPAKLEDSAVYLCASSRNKDRNPRSPLHFGNGTRLTVT.

The rearrangement uses TRBV3-1 (or the pseudogene TRBV3-2) and TRBJ2-4; D ambiguous. There are 15 residues in the CDR3. Per germline, CDR1 LGHDT and CDR2 YNNKEL (reference sequence). V dropped 4 bases and J dropped 2 bases, with 12 bases sitting between them. CDR3 residues: CASSPGPLTKNIQYF. In DNA form, the CDR3 reads TGTGCCAGCAGCCCTGGCCCCCTCACCAAAAACATTCAGTACTTC.

J is TRBJ1-2 and V is TRBV9; D is unclear. The CDR3 is made up of 13 amino acids. CDR1 and CDR2 (germline): SGDLS, YYNGEE. V was clipped by 4 bases and J by 2 bases, with 9 bases between them. In nucleotides, the CDR3 is TGTGCCAGCAGCAGCAGGAACAACTATGGCTACACCTTC. Translation: CASSSRNNYGYTF. Together with reference TRBV9 and TRBJ1-2, the CDR3 gives the full variable domain: DSGVTQTPKHLITATGQRVTLRCSPRSGDLSVYWYQQSLDQGLQFLIQYYNGEERAKGNILERFSAQQFPDLHSELNLSSLELGDSALYFCASSSRNNYGYTFGSGTRLTVV.

This clone was seen a single time. The genes are TRBV2 and TRBJ1-6, with TRBD1 matching over 9 bases. Germline CDR1 is SNHLY and CDR2 is FYNNEI. The V gene end was trimmed by 7 bases and the J gene end by 8 bases; junction bases not matched to a gene: 3. The CDR3 totals 13 residues. The CDR3 sequence is CASTGQGDSPLHF. DNA for the CDR3: TGTGCCAGCACGGGACAGGGTGATTCACCCCTCCACTTT. Full variable domain (remainder filled in from reference TRBV2 and TRBJ1-6): EPEVTQTPSHQVTQMGQEVILRCVPISNHLYFYWYRQILGQKVEFLVSFYNNEISEKSEIFDDQFSVERPDGSNFTLKIRSTKLEDSAMYFCASTGQGDSPLHFGNGTRLTVT.

This clone was detected only once. CDR3 protein: CASSYIQGAQETQYF. The DNA for the CDR3 is TGTGCCAGCAGCTACATCCAGGGGGCACAAGAGACCCAGTACTTC. The chain joins TRBV5-6 to TRBJ2-5, with 8 positions matching TRBD1. The V gene's germline CDR1 is SGHDT and CDR2 YYEEEE. The J segment lost 2 bases and the V segment lost 3 bases, leaving 6 bases of the junction unmatched. There are 15 residues in the CDR3.

The chain carries TRBV4-1 and TRBJ1-6; D remains unclear. CDR3 length: 14 residues. CDR1 is MGHRA, CDR2 YSYEKL, per germline. V shed 0 bases and J shed 9 bases, with 9 bases lying between them. CDR3: CASSQDLTFSPLHF. In DNA, the CDR3 is TGCGCCAGCAGCCAAGACCTTACCTTTTCACCCCTCCACTTT.

V and J are TRBV4-1 and TRBJ1-5; 10 bases align to TRBD1. The germline V gene has CDR1 MGHRA and CDR2 YSYEKL. V shed 7 bases and J 7 bases; nucleotides not matched to a gene: 10. The CDR3 spans 15 residues. The CDR3 loop is CASNHARDRGQPQHF. Written as DNA, the CDR3 is TGCGCCAGCAACCATGCCCGGGACAGGGGCCAGCCCCAGCATTTT.

The J gene is TRBJ1-5, the V gene TRBV28; possibly TRBD1 for D (6 bases). The ends were cut back, 5 bases at V and 0 bases at J, with 14 bases in the middle. The length of the CDR3 is 16 residues. Germline V gene lookup returns CDR1 MDHEN and CDR2 SYDVKM. The DNA of the CDR3 is TGTGCCAGCAGTCCTCCTGGGACATCTAGCAATCAGCCCCAGCATTTT. It encodes CASSPPGTSSNQPQHF. Full variable domain (missing parts from reference TRBV28 and TRBJ1-5): DVKVTQSSRYLVKRTGEKVFLECVQDMDHENMFWYRQDPGLGLRLIYFSYDVKMKEKGDIPEGYSVSREKKERFSLILESASTNQTSMYLCASSPPGTSSNQPQHFGDGTRLSIL.

V usage is TRBV2 and J usage is TRBJ2-3; D perhaps matches TRBD2 (5 bases). V lost 8 bases to trimming and J lost 6 bases, with 12 bases between them. CDR1 and CDR2 from the germline V gene are SNHLY and FYNNEI. CDR3 length: 12 amino acids. This CDR3 is CASRTPGDTQYF. The CDR3 region has the DNA TGTGCCAGCCGAACACCGGGGGATACGCAGTATTTT.

The chain combines TRBV6-6 with TRBJ1-1, with TRBD1 matching 8 bases. V shed 8 bases and J 4 bases; nucleotides not matched to a gene: 3. CDR1 and CDR2 (germline): MNHNY, SVGAGI (reference sequence). The CDR3 runs 12 residues. The CDR3: CASGQGGTEAFF. Written as DNA, the CDR3 is TGTGCCAGCGGACAGGGAGGCACTGAAGCTTTCTTT.

This chain uses TRBV7-2 with TRBJ2-7; 10 bases fit TRBD2. Germline CDR1 SGHTA, CDR2 FQGNSA. This CDR3 contains 16 residues. The J segment lost 6 bases and the V segment lost 1 base, leaving 9 bases of the junction unmatched. CDR3 sequence: CASSLGAGGTRGEQYF. DNA for the CDR3: TGTGCCAGCAGCTTAGGAGCGGGGGGGACTAGGGGCGAGCAGTACTTC.

This chain joins TRBV6-6 and TRBJ1-1; a possible D gene is TRBD1 (6 bases). The CDR3 length is 15 residues. With 6 bases removed from V and 0 bases from J, the gap between germline ends came to 14 bases. In germline, CDR1 is MNHNY, CDR2 SVGAGI (reference sequence). DNA for the CDR3: TGTGCCAGCAGCACCTGGGACAATTTGAACACTGAAGCTTTCTTT. Its translation is CASSTWDNLNTEAFF.

The V gene is TRBV5-6, the J gene TRBJ1-4; D possibly corresponds to TRBD1 (5 bases). V was pared by 9 bases and J by 5 bases, with 20 bases between. Germline values: CDR1 SGHDT, CDR2 YYEEEE. This CDR3 is 15 amino acids long. The CDR3 here is CATTSWGTLNEKLFF. As DNA, the CDR3 is TGTGCCACCACGAGTTGGGGGACCCTGAATGAAAAACTGTTTTTT.